This T cell receptor (beta chain) was identified in a study of blood T cell repertoires in COVID-19. Overall study: Donors in the United States, Italy and Spain gave samples during acute or convalescent COVID-19. The analysed material was cDNA or gDNA that came from T cells, B-cell-depleted T cells, or PBMCs.

As originally analysed: By means of reference gene primer amplification, nucleated cell counts were estimated. Some clones are missing from TCRdb's copy, which holds only in-frame ones; the method was immunoSEQ multiplex PCR. That table is the source of V, J and clone size, and D and trimming were worked out from the DNA. This table has about 670,000 clones, 80% to 90% appearing once. This receptor was obtained from a woman aged 18-29 years with acute or convalescent COVID-19. Specimen: peripheral blood.

DNA of the CDR3: TGCGCCAGCAGCCCCCTGGGGAGGGGATCCCTTGGAAACACCATATATTTT. Translation: CASSPLGRGSLGNTIYF. The chain is built from TRBV4-3 and TRBJ1-3; D is possibly TRBD1 (5 bases). The CDR3 has 17 amino acids. Germline V gene data show CDR1 as LGHNA and CDR2 as YSLEER. V was clipped by 4 bases and J by 3 bases, with 19 bases between them.